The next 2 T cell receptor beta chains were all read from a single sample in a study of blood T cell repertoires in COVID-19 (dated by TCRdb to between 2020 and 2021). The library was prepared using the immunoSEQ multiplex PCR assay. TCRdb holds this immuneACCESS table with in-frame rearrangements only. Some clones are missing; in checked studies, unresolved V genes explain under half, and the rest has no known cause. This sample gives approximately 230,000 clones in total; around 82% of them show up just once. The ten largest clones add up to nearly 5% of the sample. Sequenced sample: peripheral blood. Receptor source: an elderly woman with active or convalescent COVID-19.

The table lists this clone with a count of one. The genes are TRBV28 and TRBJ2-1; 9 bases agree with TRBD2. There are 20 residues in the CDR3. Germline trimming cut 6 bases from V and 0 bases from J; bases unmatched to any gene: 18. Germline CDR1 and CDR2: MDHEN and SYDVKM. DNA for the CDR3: TGTGCCAGCAGACCACTCTTGAGCGGGACTAGCAAGAGCTCCTACAATGAGCAGTTCTTC. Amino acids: CASRPLLSGTSKSSYNEQFF.

The CDR3 sequence is CASSLRIGTGDIAQYF. The CDR3 DNA is TGTGCCAGCAGCCTCCGAATCGGGACAGGGGATATTGCGCAGTATTTT. J is TRBJ2-3 and V is TRBV14, with 10 bases identical to TRBD1. Losses at the gene ends were 4 bases for V and 10 bases for J; bases not matched to a gene: 14. The CDR3 length is 16 residues. Per germline, CDR1 SGHDN and CDR2 FVKESK.